The 26 T cell receptor beta chains presented below share a single source sample, sequenced in a study of cytomegalovirus exposure and HLA in healthy donors. The PCR was carried out with 60 Vbeta primers and 13 Jbeta primers. This table comes from immunoSEQ multiplex PCR, and its TCRdb copy is limited to in-frame clones, with some not included. Here the sample table reports about 150,000 clones. Sample: PBMCs. These receptors all stem from a woman between 45 and 60 years old in good health and CMV-seronegative.

The chain combines TRBV9 with TRBJ2-1; 11 bases line up with TRBD2. The J segment lost 3 bases and the V segment lost 3 bases, leaving 5 bases of the junction unmatched. The CDR3 loop spans 16 amino acids. Germline V CDR1 and CDR2: SGDLS, YYNGEE. The CDR3 DNA follows: TGTGCCAGCAGCGGCTCTAGCGGGGGGTACTACAATGAGCAGTTCTTC. As protein: CASSGSSGGYYNEQFF.

V usage is TRBV30 and J usage is TRBJ1-1; 7 bases fit TRBD1. Trimming cost V 0 bases and J 8 bases; bases outside gene matches: 6. This CDR3 is 13 amino acids long. CDR1 and CDR2 (germline): GTSNPN, SVGIG (reference sequence). The CDR3 loop is CAWSVRDRREAFF. CDR3 DNA: TGTGCCTGGAGTGTTAGGGACAGAAGAGAAGCTTTCTTT.

The rearrangement joins TRBV7-9 to TRBJ1-6, with D maybe TRBD1 (6 bases). Per the germline V gene, CDR1 is SEHNR and CDR2 is FQNEAQ (reference sequence). Trimming took off 6 bases at V and 0 bases at J, with 12 bases between the two ends. The CDR3 contains 16 residues. The CDR3 sequence: CASRRTGSSYNSPLHF. The CDR3 bases are TGTGCCAGCAGAAGAACAGGGAGCTCCTATAATTCACCCCTCCACTTT.

The chain carries TRBV7-6 and TRBJ2-2; D call uncertain. The CDR3 extends over 13 amino acids. Looked up from germline, CDR1 is SGHVS and CDR2 is FNYEAQ. The V gene lost 4 bases and the J gene lost 0 bases, with 3 bases spanning the gap. Written as DNA, the CDR3 is TGTGCCAGCAGCTCAGCGAACACCGGGGAGCTGTTTTTT. This codes for CASSSANTGELFF.

V is TRBV18 and J is TRBJ2-7; 9 positions match TRBD2. CDR3 length equals 15 residues. CDR1 and CDR2 from the germline V gene are KGHSH and LQKENI. Trimming removed 8 bases from V and 9 bases from J; junction bases left unmatched: 17. The CDR3 DNA sequence: TGTGCCAGCACCCCTCTAGGTAGCGGGAGTCGCGGGCAGTACTTC. Translation: CASTPLGSGSRGQYF.

The CDR3 bases are TGTGCCTGGAGTGCCCCCCTTCCAGGACAGGGCTCCTACGAGCAGTACTTC. Protein: CAWSAPLPGQGSYEQYF. The rearrangement joins TRBV30 to TRBJ2-7; 8 bases fit TRBD1. The germline CDR1 and CDR2 sequences are GTSNPN and SVGIG (reference sequence). The ends lost 1 base at V and 0 bases at J; junction bases unmatched: 11. The CDR3 totals 17 residues. Full variable domain (rest looked up from reference TRBV30 and TRBJ2-7): SQTIHQWPATLVQPVGSPLSLECTVEGTSNPNLYWYRQAAGRGLQLLFYSVGIGQISSEVPQNLSASRPQDRQFILSSKKLLLSDSGFYLCAWSAPLPGQGSYEQYFGPGTRLTVT.

The genes are TRBV5-1 and TRBJ2-3, with D perhaps TRBD1 (5 bases). The germline gives CDR1 SGHRS, CDR2 YFSETQ. Trimming removed 3 bases from V and 0 bases from J, with 11 bases in between. The CDR3 covers 15 residues. The CDR3 region is CASSSDSKSTDTQYF. DNA of the CDR3: TGCGCCAGCAGCTCAGACAGTAAAAGCACAGATACGCAGTATTTT.

The V call is TRBV19, the J call TRBJ1-3; the D gene is possibly TRBD1 (5 bases). This CDR3 is built from 16 residues. The ends were cut back, 6 bases at V and 5 bases at J, with 20 bases in the middle. The germline CDR1 and CDR2 sequences are LNHDA and SQIVND (reference sequence). CDR3 DNA: TGTGCCAGTAGAACCAGGGAACTGCAGTACCGAAACACCATATATTTT. Amino acid sequence: CASRTRELQYRNTIYF.

This sequence joins TRBV7-7 and TRBJ2-3; a possible D gene is TRBD2 (6 bases). The CDR3 extends over 14 amino acids. Germline CDR1 SSHAT, CDR2 FNYEAQ (reference sequence). V shed 5 bases and J shed 3 bases, with 12 bases lying between them. The chain's CDR3 is CASSPGVATDTQYF. For the CDR3, the DNA is TGTGCCAGCAGCCCGGGAGTGGCGACAGATACGCAGTATTTT.

CDR3 in DNA: TGTGCCAGCGGGGACAGGGTCGGGAATCAGCCCCAGCATTTT. This translates into CASGDRVGNQPQHF. This chain joins TRBV2 and TRBJ1-5; 9 bases are a match to TRBD1. The CDR3 covers 14 residues. The trim removed 8 bases at V and 4 bases at J, leaving 6 bases unmatched. The germline CDR1 and CDR2 sequences are SNHLY and FYNNEI.

This chain joins TRBV6-6 and TRBJ2-5, with no clear D. Per germline, CDR1 MNHNY and CDR2 SVGAGI (reference sequence). This CDR3 region has 14 residues. The V end was cut by 6 bases, the J end by 2 bases, with 13 bases between. DNA of the CDR3: TGTGCCAGCAGCCCCAAACACGGGCAAGAGACCCAGTACTTC. Translation gives CASSPKHGQETQYF.

This rearrangement joins TRBV28 to TRBJ1-5, with 9 nucleotides matching TRBD1. This CDR3 has 16 amino acids. V shed 6 bases and J 4 bases; nucleotides not matched to a gene: 10. Germline V CDR1 and CDR2: MDHEN, SYDVKM. The CDR3 nucleotides read TGTGCCAGCAGACAGACAGGGGGAGGAGGAAATCAGCCCCAGCATTTT. It codes for CASRQTGGGGNQPQHF.

The chain joins TRBV28 to TRBJ2-5; 9 bases match TRBD2. From germline, CDR1 is MDHEN and CDR2 SYDVKM. The CDR3 runs 19 residues. V gave up 8 bases and J gave up 2 bases; unmatched junction bases: 21. CDR3 residues: CASQGGGPQGLAGQETQYF. The CDR3 nucleotides are TGTGCCAGCCAGGGCGGGGGACCCCAGGGCCTAGCGGGGCAAGAGACCCAGTACTTC.

V usage is TRBV28 and J usage is TRBJ1-2, with 9 bases aligning to TRBD1. The CDR3 has 13 amino acids. The V gene end was trimmed by 10 bases and the J gene end by 3 bases; junction bases not matched to a gene: 6. The germline CDR1 and CDR2 sequences are MDHEN and SYDVKM. The CDR3 DNA sequence: TGTGCCACCCTGGACAGGGGAGACTATGGCTACACCTTC. This encodes CATLDRGDYGYTF.

The rearrangement uses TRBV5-4 and TRBJ2-7; 10 bases are a match to TRBD1. The CDR3 loop spans 14 amino acids. The V and J ends lost 4 bases and 2 bases, in that order; junction bases with no gene match: 3. CDR1 is SGHNT, CDR2 YYREEE, per germline (reference sequence). This chain's CDR3 is CASSVDRGPYEQYF. As DNA, the CDR3 is TGTGCCAGCAGCGTTGACAGGGGGCCCTACGAGCAGTACTTC. The full variable domain, completed using reference TRBV5-4 and TRBJ2-7, is ETGVTQSPTHLIKTRGQQVTLRCSSQSGHNTVSWYQQALGQGPQFIFQYYREEENGRGNFPPRFSGLQFPNYSSELNVNALELDDSALYLCASSVDRGPYEQYFGPGTRLTVT.

This rearrangement joins TRBV5-1 to TRBJ2-1; TRBD2 aligns across 8 bases. Germline loops: CDR1 SGHRS, CDR2 YFSETQ. Trimming cost V 4 bases and J 4 bases; bases outside gene matches: 7. This CDR3 has 15 residues. The CDR3 nucleotides are TGCGCCAGCAGCCCCACTAGCGGTTATTACAATGAGCAGTTCTTC. Translating it yields CASSPTSGYYNEQFF.

CDR3 protein: CASSLGQGSYEQYF. In nucleotides, the CDR3 is TGTGCCAGCTCACTGGGACAGGGTTCCTACGAGCAGTACTTC. This sequence joins TRBV18 and TRBJ2-7; 9 positions match TRBD1. The V segment lost 4 bases and the J segment 1 base; nucleotides outside the gene matches: 2. CDR1 is KGHSH, CDR2 LQKENI, per germline. This CDR3 comprises 14 residues. Supplemented by reference TRBV18 and TRBJ2-7, the full variable domain reads NAGVMQNPRHLVRRRGQEARLRCSPMKGHSHVYWYRQLPEEGLKFMVYLQKENIIDESGMPKERFSAEFPKEGPSILRIQQVVRGDSAAYFCASSLGQGSYEQYFGPGTRLTVT.

The gene calls are TRBV10-2 and TRBJ2-1, with D unresolved. V was clipped by 5 bases and J by 7 bases, with 9 bases between them. CDR3 length equals 12 residues. CDR1 WSHSY and CDR2 SAAADI come from the germline V gene. CDR3: CASSYNYNEQFF. In DNA, the CDR3 is TGCGCCAGCAGTTACAATTATAATGAGCAGTTCTTC.

V gene TRBV4-1 combines with J gene TRBJ2-3; 7 nucleotides match TRBD2. Trimming at V came to 1 base and at J to 2 bases, leaving 9 bases not matched to a gene. This CDR3 region has 17 residues. Germline-derived CDR1 and CDR2 are MGHRA and YSYEKL. The CDR3 nucleotides are TGCGCCAGCAGCCAAGGATTAGCGGGTGTGATCACAGATACGCAGTATTTT. Protein product: CASSQGLAGVITDTQYF.

The rearrangement links TRBV5-6 to TRBJ1-6; TRBD1 matches at 7 bases. Trimming cost V 1 base and J 10 bases; bases outside gene matches: 8. This CDR3 spans 15 amino acids. Germline V gives CDR1 SGHDT, CDR2 YYEEEE. The CDR3 sequence: CASSLQKGANSPLHF. Written as DNA, the CDR3 is TGTGCCAGCAGCTTGCAAAAGGGGGCAAACTCACCCCTCCACTTT.

The chain employs TRBV10-2 and TRBJ2-7; perhaps TRBD1 as D (6 bases). The germline V gene encodes CDR1 WSHSY and CDR2 SAAADI. CDR3 length: 14 amino acids. V was trimmed by 10 bases and J by 1 base, leaving 17 bases between them. The CDR3 is CATRSQGISYEQYF. DNA for the CDR3: TGCGCCACCAGATCCCAGGGGATTTCCTACGAGCAGTACTTC.

The rearrangement joins TRBV19 to TRBJ2-1, with a weak D call TRBD1 (6 bases). Per the germline V gene, CDR1 is LNHDA and CDR2 is SQIVND (reference sequence). This CDR3 contains 14 residues. Trimming removed 5 bases from V and 5 bases from J, with 13 bases in between. The CDR3: CASSWGHTHNEQFF. CDR3 sequence (DNA): TGTGCCAGTAGTTGGGGACACACACACAATGAGCAGTTCTTC.

The chain couples TRBV5-5 to TRBJ2-5; 7 bases are shared with TRBD2. CDR3 length: 15 amino acids. Germline V lookup: CDR1 SGHKS, CDR2 YYEKEE (reference sequence). V lost 0 bases and J lost 3; bases outside the gene matches: 5. The CDR3 here is CASSLGLAVKETQYF. As DNA, the CDR3 is TGTGCCAGCAGCTTGGGACTAGCTGTAAAAGAGACCCAGTACTTC.

V usage is TRBV28 and J usage is TRBJ1-2; D perhaps matches TRBD1 (6 bases). Germline V gives CDR1 MDHEN, CDR2 SYDVKM. The CDR3 consists of 13 residues. Trimming shortened V by 2 bases and J by 7 bases, and 11 bases separated the two germline ends. CDR3: CASSLRRQAGYTF. For the CDR3, the DNA is TGTGCCAGCAGTTTAAGACGACAGGCTGGCTACACCTTC.

As DNA, the CDR3 is TGTGCCAGCTCACCCCGGGGGGGCGACGACAATGAGCAGTTCTTC. Translating gives CASSPRGGDDNEQFF. This sequence joins TRBV18 and TRBJ2-1; 8 nucleotides agree with TRBD2. Germline V CDR1 and CDR2: KGHSH, LQKENI. The CDR3 has 15 amino acids. V lost 3 bases and J lost 5; bases outside the gene matches: 6.

The J gene is TRBJ2-7, the V gene TRBV6-1; TRBD2 matches at 13 bases. Germline CDR1 reads MNHNS; CDR2 reads SASEGT. The CDR3 sequence is 19 residues long. The V segment lost 0 bases and the J segment 3 bases; nucleotides outside the gene matches: 11. The CDR3 bases are TGTGCCAGCAGTGAAGCTACCCGACTAGCGGGAGGCATCAACTACGAGCAGTACTTC. It is translated as CASSEATRLAGGINYEQYF.